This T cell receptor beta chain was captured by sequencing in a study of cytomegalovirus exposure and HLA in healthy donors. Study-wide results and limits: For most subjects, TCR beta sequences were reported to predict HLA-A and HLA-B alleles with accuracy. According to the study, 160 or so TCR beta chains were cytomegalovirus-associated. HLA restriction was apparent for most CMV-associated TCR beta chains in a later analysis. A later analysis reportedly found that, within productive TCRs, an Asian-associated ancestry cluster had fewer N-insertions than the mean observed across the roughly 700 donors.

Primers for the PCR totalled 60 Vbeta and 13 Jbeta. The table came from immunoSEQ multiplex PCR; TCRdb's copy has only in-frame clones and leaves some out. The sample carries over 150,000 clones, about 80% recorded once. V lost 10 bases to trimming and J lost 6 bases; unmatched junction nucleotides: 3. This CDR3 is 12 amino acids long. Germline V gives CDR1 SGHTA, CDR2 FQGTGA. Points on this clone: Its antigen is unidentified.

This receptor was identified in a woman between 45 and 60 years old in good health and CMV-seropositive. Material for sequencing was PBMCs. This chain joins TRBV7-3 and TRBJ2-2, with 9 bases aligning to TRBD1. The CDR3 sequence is CAIRTGAGELFF. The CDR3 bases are TGTGCCATCCGGACAGGGGCCGGGGAGCTGTTTTTT.